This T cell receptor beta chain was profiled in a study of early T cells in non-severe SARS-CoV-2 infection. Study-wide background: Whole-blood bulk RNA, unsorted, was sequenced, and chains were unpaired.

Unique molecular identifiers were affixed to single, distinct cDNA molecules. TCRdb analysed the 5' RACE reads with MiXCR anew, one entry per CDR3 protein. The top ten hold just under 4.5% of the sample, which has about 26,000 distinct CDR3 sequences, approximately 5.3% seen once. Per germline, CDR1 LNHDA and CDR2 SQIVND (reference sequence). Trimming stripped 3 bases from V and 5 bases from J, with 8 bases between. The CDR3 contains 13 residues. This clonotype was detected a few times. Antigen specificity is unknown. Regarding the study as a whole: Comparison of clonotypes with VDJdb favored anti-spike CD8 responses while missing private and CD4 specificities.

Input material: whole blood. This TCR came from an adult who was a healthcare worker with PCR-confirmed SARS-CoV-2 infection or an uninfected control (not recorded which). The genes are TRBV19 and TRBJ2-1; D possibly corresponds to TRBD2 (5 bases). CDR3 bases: TGTGCCAGTAGTATCTTCGGGAACAATGAGCAGTTCTTC. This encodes CASSIFGNNEQFF. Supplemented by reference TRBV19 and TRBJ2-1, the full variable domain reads DGGITQSPKYLFRKEGQNVTLSCEQNLNHDAMYWYRQDPGQGLRLIYYSQIVNDFQKGDIAEGYSVSREKKESFPLTVTSAQKNPTAFYLCASSIFGNNEQFFGPGTRLTVL.